This passage covers 13 T cell receptor beta chains from one sample sequenced in a study of tumor-infiltrating lymphocytes in primary liver carcinoma (TCRdb year 2017). RNA from unsorted whole blood was extracted with TRIzol reagent, and germline DNA was obtained with the DNeasy Blood & Tissue kit. Sequencing instrument: Illumina HiSeq 2500. Using a constant-region primer and ProtoScript II reverse transcriptase, TCRbeta-specific cDNA was reverse-transcribed from around 500 ng total RNA. Construction of the TCRbeta libraries relied on three nested rounds of multiplex PCR, following a slightly modified ARM-PCR procedure. Each of the first two PCR rounds ran for approximately 11 cycles and used multiplex TRBV1-TRBV30 forward primers together with a Cbeta reverse primer. Clones were called with MiXCR by TCRdb after fastp trimmed the public reads at Q25, and only in-frame beta chains were retained. Records with the same CDR3 protein are collapsed into one entry carrying the most frequent genes and DNA. The sample has some 190,000 distinct CDR3 sequences on record, 60% of them singletons. The ten largest clones add up to about 72% of the sample.

Sequences were obtained from peripheral blood. These receptors originate from a man in his forties or fifties with primary liver carcinoma and hepatitis B virus infection.

This clonotype appeared once. The V gene is TRBV6-2 or TRBV6-3, the J gene TRBJ2-7; 9 nucleotides align to TRBD1. With V trimmed by 1 base and J by 7 bases, 5 bases remained unmatched. The CDR3 has 14 amino acids. From germline, CDR1 is MNHEY and CDR2 SVGEGT. CDR3 amino acids: CASSYFRTGEEQYF. The CDR3 nucleotides read TGTGCCAGCAGTTACTTCCGGACAGGGGAAGAGCAGTACTTC.

The chain employs TRBV29-1 and TRBJ2-3; maybe TRBD1 (5 bases). CDR1 and CDR2 from the germline V gene are SQVTM and ANQGSEA. This CDR3 is built from 14 residues. V was trimmed by 3 bases and J by 7 bases, leaving 17 bases between them. For the CDR3, the DNA is TGCAGCGTTGATTTGTCCAGGGTCGCATATACGCAGTATTTT. Translated, it gives CSVDLSRVAYTQYF.

At least ten counts were recorded for this clonotype. J is TRBJ2-5 and V is TRBV11-2; no firm D call. Germline CDR1 is SGHAT and CDR2 is FQNNGV. The germline V and J ends were trimmed by 1 base and 4 bases, with 19 bases remaining between them. The length of the CDR3 is 17 residues. CDR3 in amino acids: CASSLVGGVYGGETQYF. DNA of the CDR3: TGTGCCAGCAGCTTAGTAGGTGGGGTGTATGGTGGAGAGACCCAGTACTTC.

This clonotype was picked up a small number of times. The chain combines TRBV5-5 with TRBJ2-7; D unclear. Germline V gives CDR1 SGHKS, CDR2 YYEKEE (reference sequence). This CDR3 has 14 residues. V shed 5 bases and J shed 1 base, with 13 bases lying between them. CDR3 nucleotides: TGTGCCAGCAGTCTAAGCCGTCAGTCCTACGAGCAGTACTTC. Its protein product is CASSLSRQSYEQYF. Drawing the rest from reference TRBV5-5 and TRBJ2-7, the complete variable domain is DAGVTQSPTHLIKTRGQQVTLRCSPISGHKSVSWYQQVLGQGPQFIFQYYEKEERGRGNFPDRFSARQFPNYSSELNVNALLLGDSALYLCASSLSRQSYEQYFGPGTRLTVT.

This clonotype was observed a single time. This CDR3 fails to terminate in the conserved phenylalanine or tryptophan, so it likely reflects a read error. The V and J genes are TRBV11-3 and TRBJ2-7; 8 nucleotides match TRBD1. Losses at the gene ends were 4 bases for V and 6 bases for J; bases not matched to a gene: 11. This CDR3 comprises 15 residues. Germline CDR1 and CDR2: SGHNT and YENEEA. CDR3 loop: CASSSGRQGSVEQYS. The DNA of the CDR3 is TGTGCCAGCAGCTCGGGACGACAGGGGTCGGTCGAGCAGTACTCC.

About this clonotype itself: A much bigger clone sits one base away, suggesting this may be a read error. This chain uses TRBV29-1 with TRBJ2-5; D assignment may be TRBD1 or TRBD2 (5 bases each). Looked up from germline, CDR1 is SQVTM and CDR2 is ANQGSEA. Trimming stripped 4 bases from V and 2 bases from J, with 8 bases between. The CDR3 runs to 12 residues. In DNA form, the CDR3 reads TGCAGCGTTGGGGGGTGTCAAGAGACCCAGTACTTC. Its translation: CSVGGCQETQYF.

Note on this clonotype: A single base separates this from a much larger clone, so it may be a read error. The chain employs TRBV11-2 and TRBJ2-1; 7 bases are a match to TRBD2. CDR3 size: 13 residues. Trimming cost V 6 bases and J 9 bases; bases outside gene matches: 8. CDR1 is SGHAT, CDR2 FQNNGV, per germline. Here the CDR3 reads CASRQTPSGEQFF. The DNA for the CDR3 is TGTGCCAGCAGACAAACCCCTAGCGGTGAGCAGTTCTTC.

V usage is TRBV4-2 and J usage is TRBJ2-1, with 9 bases matching TRBD2. CDR3 length equals 16 residues. V gave up 5 bases and J gave up 6 bases; unmatched junction bases: 11. CDR1 and CDR2 (germline): LGHNA, YNFKEQ. DNA of the CDR3: TGTGCCAGCAGCTCCCACGCCGAACTAGCGGGCAATGAGCAGTTCTTC. Amino acid sequence: CASSSHAELAGNEQFF.

This clonotype was observed at least ten times. This chain uses TRBV11-2 with TRBJ2-7, with 8 bases identical to TRBD2. The CDR3 covers 15 residues. The J segment lost 5 bases and the V segment lost 2 bases, leaving 8 bases of the junction unmatched. Germline V gene sequence: CDR1 SGHAT, CDR2 FQNNGV. The CDR3 coding sequence is TGTGCCAGCAGCTTAAGGGCGGGAGGTGGCCACGAGCAGTACTTC. This encodes CASSLRAGGGHEQYF.

V usage is TRBV6-1 and J usage is TRBJ1-5; tentatively, D is TRBD1 (5 bases). Germline V gene lookup returns CDR1 MNHNS and CDR2 SASEGT. The CDR3 runs to 16 residues. Between the trimmed V and J ends, which lost 2 bases and 2 bases, there was a span of 13 bases. The DNA of the CDR3 is TGTGCCAGCAGTGAACAGGGACGGGGGGGCAATCAGCCCCAGCATTTT. Translation gives CASSEQGRGGNQPQHF.

There are a few counts of this clonotype. The rearrangement uses TRBV6-1 and TRBJ2-5, with 8 bases identical to TRBD1. CDR1 and CDR2 from the germline V gene are MNHNS and SASEGT. V lost 3 bases to trimming and J lost 9 bases; unmatched junction nucleotides: 9. There are 14 residues in the CDR3. The CDR3 nucleotides read TGTGCCAGCAGTGAGGGGGGCAGGGGGCTGTCCCAGTACTTC. Residues: CASSEGGRGLSQYF.

This clonotype showed up just once. A junction end diverges from the germline sequence, so it may reflect a read error. This chain connects TRBV6-1 to TRBJ2-1, with TRBD2 as a possible D gene (5 bases). The V gene's germline CDR1 is MNHNS and CDR2 SASEGT. There are 15 residues in the CDR3. The CDR3 sequence is CANSERELSYNEQFF. Here the CDR3 DNA reads TGTGCCAACAGTGAACGGGAACTCTCCTACAATGAGCAGTTCTTC.

In this sample, this clonotype turned up once. Germline is not matched at one junction end, which may reflect a read error. This chain links TRBV7-9 with TRBJ1-2; the D gene is possibly TRBD1 (5 bases). The CDR3 is 14 amino acids. Germline CDR1 reads SEHNR; CDR2 reads FQNEAQ (reference sequence). CDR3 loop: CARSLEDTFYGYTF. As DNA, the CDR3 is TGTGCCAGGAGCTTAGAGGACACCTTCTATGGCTACACCTTC.